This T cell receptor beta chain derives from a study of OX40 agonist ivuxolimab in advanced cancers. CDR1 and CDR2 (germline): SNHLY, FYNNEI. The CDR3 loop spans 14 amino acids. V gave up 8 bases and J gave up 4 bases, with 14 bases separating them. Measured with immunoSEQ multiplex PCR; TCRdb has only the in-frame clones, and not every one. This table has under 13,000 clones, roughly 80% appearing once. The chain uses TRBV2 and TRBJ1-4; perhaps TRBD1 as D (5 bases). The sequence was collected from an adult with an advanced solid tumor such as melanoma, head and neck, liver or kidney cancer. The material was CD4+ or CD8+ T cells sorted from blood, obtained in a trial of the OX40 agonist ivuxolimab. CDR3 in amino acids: CASVSAGINEKLFF. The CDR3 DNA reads TGTGCCAGCGTTAGTGCAGGGATTAATGAAAAACTGTTTTTT. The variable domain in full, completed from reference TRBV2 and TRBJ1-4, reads EPEVTQTPSHQVTQMGQEVILRCVPISNHLYFYWYRQILGQKVEFLVSFYNNEISEKSEIFDDQFSVERPDGSNFTLKIRSTKLEDSAMYFCASVSAGINEKLFFGSGTQLSVL.